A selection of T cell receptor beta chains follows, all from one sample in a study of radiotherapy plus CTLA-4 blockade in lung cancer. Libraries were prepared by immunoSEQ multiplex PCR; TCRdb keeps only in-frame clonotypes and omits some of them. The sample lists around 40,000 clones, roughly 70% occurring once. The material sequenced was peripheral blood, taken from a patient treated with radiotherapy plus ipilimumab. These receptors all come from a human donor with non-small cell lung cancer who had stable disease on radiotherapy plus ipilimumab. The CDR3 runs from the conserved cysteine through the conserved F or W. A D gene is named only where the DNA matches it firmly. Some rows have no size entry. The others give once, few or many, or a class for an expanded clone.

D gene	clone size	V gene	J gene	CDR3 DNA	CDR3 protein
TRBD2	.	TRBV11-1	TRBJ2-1	TGTGCCAGCAGCTTAGCAGCGGGGGTATGGGAGCAGTTCTTC	CASSLAAGVWEQFF
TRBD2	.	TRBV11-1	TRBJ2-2	TGTGCCAGCAGCTTCTCTAGCGGGGGTCCGAACACCGGGGAGCTGTTTTTT	CASSFSSGGPNTGELFF
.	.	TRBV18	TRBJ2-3	TGTGCCAGCTCACCCGTCAGGAGCACAGATACGCAGTATTTT	CASSPVRSTDTQYF
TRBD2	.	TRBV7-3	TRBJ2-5	TGTGCCAGCAGCTTATTCGGCGGGACTACCCAAGAGACCCAGTACTTC	CASSLFGGTTQETQYF
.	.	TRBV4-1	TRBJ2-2	TGCGCCAGCAGCCAAGGGTCAGGGATCACCGGAGAGCTGTTTTTT	CASSQGSGITGELFF
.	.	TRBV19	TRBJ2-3	TGTGCCAGTAGTGATAGTCCCGCGGGAGATACGCAGTATTTT	CASSDSPAGDTQYF
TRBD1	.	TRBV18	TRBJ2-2	TGTGCCAGCTCACCCTTCCACAGGGGCGGCACCGGGGAGCTGTTTTTT	CASSPFHRGGTGELFF
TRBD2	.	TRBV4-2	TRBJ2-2	TGTGCCAGCAGCCAACCGGGACTAGCGGGGGGTCCCAGTGGCGGGGAGCTGTTTTTT	CASSQPGLAGGPSGGELFF
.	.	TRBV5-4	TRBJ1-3	TGTGCCAGCAGCTTGGCCTTTGGAAACACCATATATTTT	CASSLAFGNTIYF
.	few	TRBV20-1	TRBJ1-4	TGCAGCGGGGGGTCTGGAGAAAAACTGTTTTTT	CSGGSGEKLFF
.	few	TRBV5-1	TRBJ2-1	TGCGCCAGCAGCCCCATGGGCGGGACGTACAATGAGCAGTTCTTC	CASSPMGGTYNEQFF
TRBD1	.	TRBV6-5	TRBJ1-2	TGTGCCAGCACGAAAGGGACAGGGGGCGAGAGGGGCTACACCTTC	CASTKGTGGERGYTF
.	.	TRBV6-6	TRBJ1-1	TGTGCCAGCAGTGGACAGAACACTGAAGCTTTCTTT	CASSGQNTEAFF
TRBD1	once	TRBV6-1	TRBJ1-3	TGTGCCAGCAGTGAAAACCTAAAGGGGGCTAACATATATTTT	CASSENLKGANIYF
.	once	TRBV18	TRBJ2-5	TGTGCCAGCTCCCAAGGGACTGAAGAGACCCAGTACTTC	CASSQGTEETQYF
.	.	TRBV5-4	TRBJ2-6	TGTGCCAGCAGCCCAGTGGGGGGAAGGGTCTCTGGGGCCAACGTCCTGACTTTC	CASSPVGGRVSGANVLTF
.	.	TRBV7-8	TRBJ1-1	TGTGCCAGCAGCCCAACTAACACTGAAGCTTTCTTT	CASSPTNTEAFF
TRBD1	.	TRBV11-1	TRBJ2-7	TGTGCCAGCAGCAAATACAGGGGATCGGACTACGAGCAGTACTTC	CASSKYRGSDYEQYF
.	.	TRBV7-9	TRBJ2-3	TGTGCCAGCAGCTTTGGACAGCCCCAGGATACGCAGTATTTT	CASSFGQPQDTQYF
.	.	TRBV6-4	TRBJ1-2	TGTGCCAGCAGTGACCTTAACTATGGCTACACCTTC	CASSDLNYGYTF
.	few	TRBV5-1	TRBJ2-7	TGCGCCAGCAGCCAGAATACAGCGGCCTACGAGCAGTACTTC	CASSQNTAAYEQYF
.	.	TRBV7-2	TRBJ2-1	TGTGCCAGCAGCGTCAACGTGGGAGCGGCGCAGTTCTTC	CASSVNVGAAQFF
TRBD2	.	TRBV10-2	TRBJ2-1	TGCGCCAGCAGTTTTGCGGGGGGCCTCTCCAATGAGCAGTTCTTC	CASSFAGGLSNEQFF
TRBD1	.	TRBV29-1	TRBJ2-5	TGCAGCGTTGCGTCAGGGGGTGTGGAGACCCAGTACTTC	CSVASGGVETQYF
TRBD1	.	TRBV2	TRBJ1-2	TGTGCCAGCAGTGATAGACAGGGGGCGCGGGGCTACACCTTC	CASSDRQGARGYTF
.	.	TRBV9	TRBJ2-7	TGTGCCAGCAGTAAGGGGGGGACAGGTTCCTACGAGCAGTACTTC	CASSKGGTGSYEQYF
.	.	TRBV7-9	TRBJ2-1	TGTGCCAGCAGCTTAGGGTGGCCAGGCAGGCATAAGCTTTACAATGAGCAGTTCTTC	CASSLGWPGRHKLYNEQFF
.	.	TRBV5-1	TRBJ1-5	TGCGCCAGCAGCTTGGTCCCAGGGCAAAATCAGCCCCAGCATTTT	CASSLVPGQNQPQHF
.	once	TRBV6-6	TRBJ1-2	TGTGCCAGCAGTTACTCGAGCGGGGGAGGCGGCTACACCTTC	CASSYSSGGGGYTF
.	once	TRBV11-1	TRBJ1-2	TGTGCCAGCAGCTCATACAGGGAAGGGAGCTATGGCTACACCTTC	CASSSYREGSYGYTF
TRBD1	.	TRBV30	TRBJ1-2	TGTGCCTGGAGTGTTGGGGACAGTAACTATGGCTACACCTTC	CAWSVGDSNYGYTF
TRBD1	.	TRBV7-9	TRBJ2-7	TGTGCCAGCAGCTCGGGGACAGGGGGTTTGACAGGGCAGTACTTC	CASSSGTGGLTGQYF
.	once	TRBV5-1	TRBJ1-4	TGCGCCAGCAGCTTGGGGGCAGGGGTAGATGAAAAACTGTTTTTT	CASSLGAGVDEKLFF
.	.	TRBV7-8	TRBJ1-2	TGTGCCAGCAGCTTAGGTCTGTCCTATGGCTACACCTTC	CASSLGLSYGYTF
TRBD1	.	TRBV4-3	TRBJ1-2	TGCGCCAGCAGCCAGGGACAGGGTGGAGTAGATGGCTACACCTTC	CASSQGQGGVDGYTF
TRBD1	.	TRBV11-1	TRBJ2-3	TGTGCCAGCAGCCCCCGGACAGGGGGGAGCACAGATACGCAGTATTTT	CASSPRTGGSTDTQYF
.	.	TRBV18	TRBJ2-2	TGTGCCAGCTCAGAACTTCGAGGCCAGGGACATAACACCGGGGAGCTGTTTTTT	CASSELRGQGHNTGELFF
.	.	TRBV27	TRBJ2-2	TGTGCCAGCAGTTTGCGGGACAGAAGGAACACCGGGGAGCTGTTTTTT	CASSLRDRRNTGELFF
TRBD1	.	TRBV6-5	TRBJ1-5	TGTGCCAGCAGGCCCACAGGGGGGGCTCATCAGCCCCAGCATTTT	CASRPTGGAHQPQHF
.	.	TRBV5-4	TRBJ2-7	TGTGCCAGCAGCGTCAGTCTGAGGGAGCAGTACTTC	CASSVSLREQYF
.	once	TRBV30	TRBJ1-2	TGTGCCTGGACCCCGGTGTCGGACTATCTTGGTGGCTACACCTTC	CAWTPVSDYLGGYTF
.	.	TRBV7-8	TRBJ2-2	TGTGCCAGCAGCCCCGGGACTCCCGGGGAGCTGTTTTTT	CASSPGTPGELFF
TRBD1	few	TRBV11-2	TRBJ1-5	TGTGCCAGCAGCTTTCCGGGACAGGGTTTTTTAGGGCCCCAGCATTTT	CASSFPGQGFLGPQHF
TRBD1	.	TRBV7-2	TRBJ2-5	TGTGCCAGCAGCTTAGCGTGGACAGGGAGATCGGCTGGGGAGACCCAGTACTTC	CASSLAWTGRSAGETQYF
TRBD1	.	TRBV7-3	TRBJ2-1	TGTGCCAGCAGCTCAATACCGACAGGGTACAAGTTCTTC	CASSSIPTGYKFF
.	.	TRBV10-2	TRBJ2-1	TGCGCCAGCAGTAACGGGAATTACAATGAGCAGTTCTTC	CASSNGNYNEQFF
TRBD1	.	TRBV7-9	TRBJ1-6	TGTGCCAGCAGCTTAGGACAGGGATATTCACCCCTCCACTTT	CASSLGQGYSPLHF
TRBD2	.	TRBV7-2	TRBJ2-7	TGTGCCAGCAGCTACCGGACTAGCGGGGCCAGCTCCTACGAGCAGTACTTC	CASSYRTSGASSYEQYF
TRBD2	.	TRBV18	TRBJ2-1	TGTGCCAGCTCACCACCATCGCGGGGGGTCCACAATGAGCAGTTCTTC	CASSPPSRGVHNEQFF
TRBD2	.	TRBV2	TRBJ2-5	TGTGCCAGCAGTATTCCGAATTCGGGGGGCCAAGAGACCCAGTACTTC	CASSIPNSGGQETQYF
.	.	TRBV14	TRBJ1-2	TGTGCCAGCAGCCTCCGGCAAGGCACGGGTCGTTATGGCTACACCTTC	CASSLRQGTGRYGYTF
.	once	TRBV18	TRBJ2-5	TGTGCCAGCTCACCAGGAGGGGGGGCTCCGATAGAGACCCAGTACTTC	CASSPGGGAPIETQYF
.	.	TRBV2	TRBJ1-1	TGTGCCAGCAGTGTTTGGAGGGGTAACACTGAAGCTTTCTTT	CASSVWRGNTEAFF
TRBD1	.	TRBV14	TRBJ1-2	TGTGCCAGCAGCCGACAGGGTCGGTTCGGTGATGGCTACACCTTC	CASSRQGRFGDGYTF
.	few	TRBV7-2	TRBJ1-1	TGTGCCAGCAGCTTCTTTGTGAACACTGAAGCTTTCTTT	CASSFFVNTEAFF
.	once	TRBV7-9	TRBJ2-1	TGTGCCAGCAGCCCGGGGAGGCAAGACAATGAGCAGTTCTTC	CASSPGRQDNEQFF
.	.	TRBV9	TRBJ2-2	TGTGCCAGCAGCGTCAACAGGGTCGGGGAGCTGTTTTTT	CASSVNRVGELFF
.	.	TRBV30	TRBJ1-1	TGTGCCTGGAGTTTCCCTCAGGGCGGGGACACTGAAGCTTTCTTT	CAWSFPQGGDTEAFF
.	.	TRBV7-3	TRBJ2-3	TGTGCCAGCAGCTTCGGCGGCGTCACAGATACGCAGTATTTT	CASSFGGVTDTQYF
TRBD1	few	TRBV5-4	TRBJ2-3	TGTGCCAGCAGCTTGGGTCGGACAGGGCGCGATACGCAGTATTTT	CASSLGRTGRDTQYF